Shown below are 3 T cell receptor beta chains from a single sample sequenced in a study of technical replicates of blood from a few donors (dated by TCRdb to 2016 to 2017). Library creation used the immunoSEQ multiplex PCR assay. Imported from immuneACCESS, the table was reduced by TCRdb to in-frame sequences with V and J called. These copies leave out some clones; in studies compared against another copy, an unresolved V gene accounts for under half, and the cause of the remainder is not known. For this sample the table gives under 15,000 clones, of which around 91% were detected only once. 8.5% of the sample is taken by the ten largest. Input material: PBMCs. These receptors were obtained from a human donor in good health.

J is TRBJ2-3 and V is TRBV11-2; D remains unclear. The germline V and J ends were trimmed by 1 base and 3 bases, with 11 bases remaining between them. The CDR3 spans 15 residues. From germline, CDR1 is SGHAT and CDR2 FQNNGV. The CDR3 is CASSLVGELTDTQYF. The CDR3 nucleotides are TGTGCCAGCAGCTTAGTCGGAGAACTGACAGATACGCAGTATTTT.

V and J are TRBV27 and TRBJ2-7, with 9 bases identical to TRBD2. The length of the CDR3 is 15 residues. V was clipped by 5 bases and J by 1 base; unmatched bases: 6. In germline, CDR1 is MNHEY, CDR2 SMNVEV (reference sequence). CDR3 DNA sequence: TGTGCCAGCAGTCCCCGCGGACTAGCGTCCTACGAGCAGTACTTC. Amino acids: CASSPRGLASYEQYF.

The rearrangement uses TRBV6-1 and TRBJ2-7, with D unresolved. Trimming pared 6 bases from V and 3 bases from J, leaving 3 bases between. Germline CDR1 is MNHNS and CDR2 is SASEGT. The CDR3 consists of 10 residues. The DNA of the CDR3 is TGTGCCAGCAGCTTCTACGAGCAGTACTTC. Its translation is CASSFYEQYF.